Presented here are 4 T cell receptor beta chains from one specimen sequenced in a study of neurological immune-mediated disorders (dated by TCRdb to between 2018 and 2020). Library method: 5' RACE. Instrument on record: Illumina HiSeq 2500. TCRdb itself trimmed the public reads at Q25 with fastp, ran MiXCR and retained productive beta chains. CDR3 protein duplicates are merged, each entry listing the most common genes and DNA. Recorded for this sample are about 66,000 distinct CDR3 sequences; 4.5% of them occurred a single time. Of the sample, approximately 6.9% falls within the top ten clones. Sequencing input: PBMCs. The receptors were sampled from a young man with multiple sclerosis.

This clonotype has at least ten counts. The V and J genes are TRBV6-1 and TRBJ1-2; 7 bases agree with TRBD1. Trimming at V came to 4 bases and at J to 8 bases, leaving 13 bases not matched to a gene. The length of the CDR3 is 15 residues. Germline-derived CDR1 and CDR2 are MNHNS and SASEGT. The CDR3 sequence is CASSGWEGASQGYTF. DNA for the CDR3: TGTGCCAGCAGTGGCTGGGAGGGGGCGAGTCAAGGCTACACCTTC.

This clonotype was seen repeatedly, ten times or more. The V call is TRBV5-5, the J call TRBJ2-1; 11 bases are a match to TRBD2. This CDR3 comprises 14 residues. The germline gives CDR1 SGHKS, CDR2 YYEKEE (reference sequence). V was clipped by 3 bases and J by 8 bases; unmatched bases: 4. DNA for the CDR3: TGTGCCAGCAGCTCCGGGACTAGCGGCGATGAGCAGTTCTTC. Protein: CASSSGTSGDEQFF.

This clonotype was seen at least ten times. The chain has TRBV4-1 and TRBJ1-1, with D unresolved. Germline CDR1 MGHRA, CDR2 YSYEKL. The V and J ends lost 0 bases and 6 bases respectively, with 11 bases between them. The CDR3 sequence is 14 residues long. DNA of the CDR3: TGCGCCAGCAGCCAAGATCGGGGTCGGCCTGAAGCTTTCTTT. Amino acids: CASSQDRGRPEAFF.

The chain carries TRBV4-2 and TRBJ2-7; 8 positions match TRBD2. CDR1 is LGHNA and CDR2 is YNFKEQ in the germline V gene. V lost 3 bases to trimming and J lost 4 bases; unmatched junction nucleotides: 8. This CDR3 is 15 amino acids long. CDR3: CASSQGTRGGYEQYF. The DNA for the CDR3 is TGTGCCAGCAGCCAGGGGACTAGAGGGGGGTACGAGCAGTACTTC.